Listed below are T cell receptor beta chains from one sample, sequenced in a study of blood T cell repertoires in COVID-19. Produced via immunoSEQ multiplex PCR; TCRdb's table is partial and in-frame only. The sample has 150,000 to 200,000 clones, more than 75% seen once. The specimen sequenced was peripheral blood. The receptor source for this set is a man in his forties or fifties with active or convalescent COVID-19. The CDR3 runs from the conserved cysteine through the conserved F or W. A D gene is named only where the DNA matches it firmly. Part of the rows lack a size; the others show once, few, many or a class for expanded clones.

d_call	j_call	v_call	clone_size	cdr3_aa	cdr3_nt
TRBD2	TRBJ2-1	TRBV6-1	-	CASSDREGYNEQFF	TGTGCCAGCAGTGATAGGGAGGGGTACAATGAGCAGTTCTTC
-	TRBJ2-4	TRBV29-1	-	CSVEDGRMGDIQYF	TGCAGCGTTGAAGATGGCAGGATGGGCGACATTCAGTACTTC
TRBD2	TRBJ2-5	TRBV11-2	-	CASRQGLAETQYF	TGTGCCAGCAGGCAGGGACTAGCGGAGACCCAGTACTTC
-	TRBJ1-2	TRBV2	-	CASSEEWTVYGYTF	TGTGCCAGCAGTGAAGAATGGACAGTCTATGGCTACACCTTC
-	TRBJ1-2	TRBV6-5	few	CASRDRPSNYGYTF	TGTGCCAGCAGGGACAGACCTTCTAACTATGGCTACACCTTC
TRBD1	TRBJ1-4	TRBV10-3	once	CAISSWTGANEKLFF	TGTGCCATCAGTTCCTGGACAGGTGCTAATGAAAAACTGTTTTTT
TRBD1	TRBJ1-3	TRBV7-8	-	CASSLGRGRGNTIYF	TGTGCCAGCAGCTTAGGCAGGGGGCGAGGAAACACCATATATTTT
-	TRBJ2-5	TRBV5-6	once	CASSFRSVLGIGETQYF	TGTGCCAGCAGCTTCCGTTCAGTTCTCGGGATAGGAGAGACCCAGTACTTC
-	TRBJ1-1	TRBV11-2	-	CASSSPQIPNKNTEAFF	TGTGCCAGCAGCTCCCCCCAGATCCCCAATAAGAACACTGAAGCTTTCTTT
-	TRBJ2-3	TRBV6-6	-	CASSSRGSASTDTQYF	TGTGCCAGCAGTTCGCGGGGTAGCGCTAGCACAGATACGCAGTATTTT